This T cell receptor (beta chain) stems from a study of tumor-infiltrating lymphocytes in localized non-small cell lung cancer. Broader study findings: Only some patients had TCR sequencing, depending on available tissue.

The assay was immunoSEQ multiplex PCR, and TCRdb's table has in-frame clones only and misses some. The sample lists 10,000 to 15,000 clones, 80% seen once, with roughly 12% in the top ten. The CDR3 spans 16 residues. V lost 3 bases to trimming and J lost 0 bases, with 12 bases between them. The germline V gene encodes CDR1 SGHDN and CDR2 FVKESK. This clone was observed a single time. No antigen is known for it. The chain has TRBV14 and TRBJ2-1; perhaps TRBD1 as D (5 bases). The source is a human donor with non-small cell lung cancer. The sequenced sample was lung tumor tissue. The CDR3 here is CASSHYRSSSYNEQFF. In DNA form, the CDR3 reads TGTGCCAGCAGCCATTACAGGTCGAGCTCCTACAATGAGCAGTTCTTC.